The 27 T cell receptor beta chains given below trace back to one sample, sequenced in a study of shared clonotypes between healthy human individuals. Sequencing was performed with immunoSEQ multiplex PCR; in TCRdb, only in-frame clones are kept and a portion is missing. The sample has more than 2,000,000 clones; approximately 92% are singletons. Specimen: naive CD4+ T cells sorted from blood. Subset specified: CD45RA+ positively selected. The receptor set was obtained from a young man in good health.

The V call is TRBV2, the J call TRBJ2-5; possibly TRBD2 for D (6 bases). The CDR3 is 15 residues long. The V gene's germline CDR1 is SNHLY and CDR2 FYNNEI. Trimming took 3 bases from V and 5 from J, leaving 16 bases between them. The CDR3 DNA reads TGTGCCAGCAGTGAGGGGACTCGAACCGAGGAGACCCAGTACTTC. It is translated as CASSEGTRTEETQYF.

The chain couples TRBV7-2 to TRBJ1-4; D is unresolved. This CDR3 region has 14 residues. Germline lookup yields CDR1 SGHTA and CDR2 FQGNSA. V lost 4 bases and J 5 bases, leaving 11 bases between the germline ends. The CDR3 DNA reads TGTGCCAGCAGCTCTCTCCCCTACAATGAAAAACTGTTTTTT. Protein: CASSSLPYNEKLFF. Looking up the rest from reference TRBV7-2 and TRBJ1-4 gives the full variable domain: GAGVSQSPSNKVTEKGKDVELRCDPISGHTALYWYRQSLGQGLEFLIYFQGNSAPDKSGLPSDRFSAERTGGSVSTLTIQRTQQEDSAVYLCASSSLPYNEKLFFGSGTQLSVL.

The chain recombines TRBV5-1 with TRBJ2-7; D ambiguous. CDR1 is SGHRS and CDR2 is YFSETQ in the germline V gene. Trimming pared 0 bases from V and 6 bases from J, leaving 13 bases between. CDR3 length equals 14 residues. The CDR3 sequence: CASSLASGLGEQYF. DNA of the CDR3: TGCGCCAGCAGCTTGGCCTCGGGCCTAGGCGAGCAGTACTTC.

The chain uses TRBV5-1 and TRBJ2-1, with TRBD2 as a possible D gene (6 bases). V was trimmed by 7 bases and J by 0 bases, leaving 17 bases between them. The CDR3 consists of 16 residues. Germline V CDR1 and CDR2: SGHRS, YFSETQ. CDR3 loop: CASRGEGGNSYNEQFF. The CDR3, as DNA: TGCGCCAGCCGCGGCGAGGGCGGGAACTCCTACAATGAGCAGTTCTTC.

The CDR3 here is CASSGYQGNTEAFF. The CDR3 DNA reads as TGTGCCAGCAGCGGATATCAGGGGAACACTGAAGCTTTCTTT. The rearrangement links TRBV9 to TRBJ1-1; perhaps TRBD1 as D (5 bases). The CDR3 loop spans 14 amino acids. CDR1 SGDLS and CDR2 YYNGEE come from the germline V gene. The ends were cut back, 3 bases at V and 1 base at J, with 10 bases in the middle.

This clone was seen just once. The chain is built from TRBV19 and TRBJ1-5; D might be TRBD1 (6 bases). CDR3 size: 15 residues. Trimming removed 7 bases at V and 4 bases at J, with 17 bases between. CDR1 and CDR2 from the germline V gene are LNHDA and SQIVND (reference sequence). The CDR3 region is CASTPWGADNQPQHF. The CDR3 DNA follows: TGTGCCAGTACCCCATGGGGGGCAGATAATCAGCCCCAGCATTTT.

The V call is TRBV9, the J call TRBJ1-4, with a possible D match to TRBD1 (6 bases). CDR1 and CDR2 (germline): SGDLS, YYNGEE. This CDR3 region has 15 residues. Deletions cut 3 bases from V and 4 bases from J, with 13 bases between. This chain's CDR3 is CASSARQDNNEKLFF. For the CDR3, the DNA is TGTGCCAGCAGCGCCAGACAGGATAATAATGAAAAACTGTTTTTT.

The chain combines TRBV5-1 with TRBJ2-3; the D gene could be TRBD1 or TRBD2 (7 bases each). V lost 5 bases and J lost 0, with 13 bases in between. CDR1 and CDR2 from the germline V gene are SGHRS and YFSETQ. This CDR3 contains 15 residues. CDR3 region: CASRAGQPSTDTQYF. The DNA of the CDR3 is TGCGCCAGCAGAGCGGGACAGCCGAGCACAGATACGCAGTATTTT.

The sample holds one count of this clone. This sample also contains other DNA sequences that code for the same CDR3. The CDR3 coding sequence is TGTGCCAGCTCACCACCCGGCCTTACAGATACGCAGTATTTT. Its protein is CASSPPGLTDTQYF. V and J are TRBV18 and TRBJ2-3, with D uncertain. From germline, CDR1 is KGHSH and CDR2 LQKENI. V was cut by 0 bases and J by 3 bases, with 7 bases left in between. The CDR3 consists of 14 residues.

The chain couples TRBV6-4 to TRBJ1-1, with D unclear. This CDR3 comprises 13 residues. Trimming took off 4 bases at V and 0 bases at J, with 6 bases between the two ends. Germline loops: CDR1 MRHNA, CDR2 SNTAGT. CDR3 loop: CASSAGMNTEAFF. The CDR3 nucleotides read TGTGCCAGCAGTGCGGGCATGAACACTGAAGCTTTCTTT.

The chain is built from TRBV7-8 and TRBJ2-7; 8 nucleotides match TRBD2. Germline-derived CDR1 and CDR2 are SGHVS and FQNEAQ. This CDR3 has 16 amino acids. V was clipped by 3 bases and J by 4 bases; unmatched bases: 11. The CDR3 reads CASSLAPGGDLYEQYF. The CDR3 nucleotides are TGTGCCAGCAGCTTGGCACCGGGGGGGGACCTATACGAGCAGTACTTC. Full variable domain (rest looked up from reference TRBV7-8 and TRBJ2-7): GAGVSQSPRYKVAKRGQDVALRCDPISGHVSLFWYQQALGQGPEFLTYFQNEAQLDKSGLPSDRFFAERPEGSVSTLKIQRTQQEDSAVYLCASSLAPGGDLYEQYFGPGTRLTVT.

The V call is TRBV21-1, the J call TRBJ1-4; the table's D call, TRBD1, has no DNA check behind it. TRBV21-1 is reported as a pseudogene. The CDR3 contains 13 residues. DNA for the CDR3: TGTGCCAGAACAGGGGGAAGTAATGAAAAACTGTTTTTT. It codes for CARTGGSNEKLFF.

This rearrangement joins TRBV19 to TRBJ1-1; TRBD1 matches 9 bases. CDR1 is LNHDA, CDR2 SQIVND, per germline (reference sequence). Trimming at V came to 7 bases and at J to 5 bases, leaving 8 bases not matched to a gene. The CDR3 spans 14 residues. CDR3 nucleotides: TGTGCCAGTACCCCTCCCGGGACAGGGACTGAAGCTTTCTTT. Translation: CASTPPGTGTEAFF.

The chain joins TRBV5-4 to TRBJ1-1, with unresolved D. The V gene lost 3 bases and the J gene lost 0 bases, with 6 bases spanning the gap. Germline V lookup: CDR1 SGHNT, CDR2 YYREEE (reference sequence). There are 13 residues in the CDR3. In DNA form, the CDR3 reads TGTGCCAGCAGCTCAGGCCTGAACACTGAAGCTTTCTTT. Amino acids: CASSSGLNTEAFF.

The rearrangement uses TRBV30 and TRBJ1-1; the D gene is possibly TRBD1 (5 bases). The CDR3 loop spans 13 amino acids. CDR1 GTSNPN and CDR2 SVGIG come from the germline V gene (reference sequence). V lost 8 bases and J 0 bases, leaving 13 bases between the germline ends. The CDR3 nucleotides are TGTGCCCGTGATGGACATTTGAACACTGAAGCTTTCTTT. It encodes CARDGHLNTEAFF. Filled out from reference TRBV30 and TRBJ1-1, the complete variable domain reads SQTIHQWPATLVQPVGSPLSLECTVEGTSNPNLYWYRQAAGRGLQLLFYSVGIGQISSEVPQNLSASRPQDRQFILSSKKLLLSDSGFYLCARDGHLNTEAFFGQGTRLTVV.

The genes are TRBV7-2 and TRBJ2-5; unclear D gene. V lost 1 base, J lost 4 bases, and 19 bases lay in between. Germline loops: CDR1 SGHTA, CDR2 FQGNSA. The CDR3 length is 17 residues. The CDR3: CASSLGYGAIPSETQYF. The CDR3 bases are TGTGCCAGCAGCTTAGGGTATGGCGCAATCCCGTCAGAGACCCAGTACTTC.

The J gene is TRBJ2-3, the V gene TRBV29-1; D could derive from TRBD1 or TRBD2 (6 bases each). V dropped 5 bases and J dropped 0 bases, with 18 bases sitting between them. This CDR3 is built from 16 residues. CDR1 is SQVTM and CDR2 is ANQGSEA in the germline V gene. This chain's CDR3 is CSVSGSRGTSTDTQYF. CDR3 DNA sequence: TGCAGCGTTTCGGGGTCGAGGGGGACTAGCACAGATACGCAGTATTTT.

The chain joins TRBV18 to TRBJ2-7; D call uncertain. CDR1 is KGHSH and CDR2 is LQKENI in the germline V gene. Deletions cut 0 bases from V and 3 bases from J, with 6 bases between. This CDR3 is 13 amino acids long. CDR3 nucleotide sequence: TGTGCCAGCTCACCACCACTCGGCTACGAGCAGTACTTC. This sequence encodes CASSPPLGYEQYF.

The J gene is TRBJ1-2, the V gene TRBV12-5; possible D gene TRBD1, 5 bases. V was pared by 6 bases and J by 0 bases, with 11 bases between. Germline CDR1 reads LGHNT; CDR2 reads FRNRAP. This CDR3 is 14 amino acids long. The CDR3 loop is CASGPGPANYGYTF. The CDR3 region has the DNA TGTGCTAGTGGCCCAGGGCCCGCTAACTATGGCTACACCTTC.

With regard to this clone: Within the sample, other DNA sequences also encode this same CDR3. The CDR3 loop reads CASSLTGGASYEQYF. The CDR3 nucleotides read TGCGCCAGCAGCTTGACGGGGGGCGCCTCCTACGAGCAGTACTTC. The chain carries TRBV5-1 and TRBJ2-7, with D possibly being TRBD2 (7 bases). The CDR3 has 15 residues. V was trimmed by 1 base and J by 0 bases, leaving 11 bases between them. Germline V gives CDR1 SGHRS, CDR2 YFSETQ.

V is TRBV7-9 and J is TRBJ1-1; 7 nucleotides agree with TRBD1. Trimming cost V 6 bases and J 0 bases; bases outside gene matches: 4. The CDR3 spans 14 residues. Per germline, CDR1 SEHNR and CDR2 FQNEAQ (reference sequence). For the CDR3, the DNA is TGTGCCAGCAGGGAGGGGGCTTTGAACACTGAAGCTTTCTTT. This translates into CASREGALNTEAFF.

The V call is TRBV9, the J call TRBJ1-2, with D uncertain. Per germline, CDR1 SGDLS and CDR2 YYNGEE. Between the trimmed V and J ends, which lost 2 bases and 7 bases, there was a span of 15 bases. The CDR3 is made up of 14 amino acids. CDR3: CASSVGTPTRGYTF. CDR3 nucleotides: TGTGCCAGCAGCGTTGGCACACCAACACGTGGCTACACCTTC.

This chain uses TRBV6-1 with TRBJ1-1; the D is unclear. This CDR3 comprises 13 residues. Trimming took 8 bases from V and 6 from J, leaving 16 bases between them. Germline-derived CDR1 and CDR2 are MNHNS and SASEGT. Here the CDR3 DNA reads TGTGCCAGCTCCGGCGGGGATTTCTCTGAAGCTTTCTTT. Translating gives CASSGGDFSEAFF.

J is TRBJ1-2 and V is TRBV6-1; 9 nucleotides agree with TRBD1. Germline trimming cut 7 bases from V and 3 bases from J; bases unmatched to any gene: 6. There are 14 residues in the CDR3. From germline, CDR1 is MNHNS and CDR2 SASEGT. The CDR3 sequence is CASIQGALDYGYTF. In DNA, the CDR3 is TGTGCCAGCATACAGGGGGCGCTGGACTATGGCTACACCTTC.

The chain has TRBV10-3 and TRBJ1-4; 10 positions agree with TRBD1. The CDR3 length is 18 residues. Germline V lookup: CDR1 ENHRY, CDR2 SYGVKD. J lost 8 bases, V lost 6 bases, and 18 bases had no gene match. The DNA of the CDR3 is TGTGCCATCAGCCCCGCCTATGGGACAGGGGACCTCATAGAAAAACTGTTTTTT. Amino acid sequence: CAISPAYGTGDLIEKLFF.

In its sample, this clone was seen once. The CDR3 coding sequence is TGCGCCAGCAGCCAAGATATAGGGAACTATGGCTACACCTTC. Its translation is CASSQDIGNYGYTF. V usage is TRBV4-1 and J usage is TRBJ1-2; no clear D. This CDR3 is built from 14 residues. CDR1 and CDR2 from the germline V gene are MGHRA and YSYEKL. V lost 0 bases, J lost 2 bases, and 7 bases lay in between.

V usage is TRBV7-9 and J usage is TRBJ1-3; D is unresolved. The CDR3 is made up of 17 amino acids. Trimming shortened V by 4 bases and J by 6 bases, and 22 bases separated the two germline ends. CDR1 is SEHNR, CDR2 FQNEAQ, per germline (reference sequence). The CDR3 bases are TGTGCCAGCAGCTCCACGGCCAGATCTCTCTGGGAAAACACCATATATTTT. Its translation: CASSSTARSLWENTIYF.